Reported below is one TCR beta chain. The target antigen is unknown. The junction does not match germline at one end; this may be a read error. This specimen belongs to a study of T-cell reconstitution after alpha-beta-depleted transplantation in children. Study-wide results and limits: At the one-year point after transplant, T-cell counts and TCRbeta diversity were found to come mostly from T cells that had been newly produced.

For TCRbeta, the library was prepared with unique molecular identifiers. MiXCR, run by TCRdb on the PCR reads, gives a single entry per CDR3 protein. The sample carries hundreds of thousands of distinct CDR3 sequences, 11% recorded once. Germline V gene lookup returns CDR1 SGHRS and CDR2 YFSETQ. CDR3 length: 16 residues. This sequence originates from a child younger than two with acute myeloid leukemia, due to receive a stem cell transplant. The V gene is TRBV5-1, the J gene TRBJ1-1; a weak D match, TRBD1 (5 bases). The specimen comprised PBMCs, sampled before TCRalphabeta/CD19-depleted stem cell transplant. In nucleotides, the CDR3 is TGCGCCAGCAGATTGGGGGTACAGGAGTCCTATAACGAAGCTTTCTTT. This sequence encodes CASRLGVQESYNEAFF.